The next 8 T cell receptor beta chains were all read from a single sample in a study of CD8+ T cells in alopecia areata. This sample's treatment: oral pan-JAK inhibitor, 5-10 mg twice daily. Extracted from the samples, RNA was reverse transcribed into cDNA to serve as the sequencing template. Sequencing was performed with immunoSEQ multiplex PCR; in TCRdb, only in-frame clones are kept and a portion is missing. Of 150,000 to 200,000 clones in the sample, approximately 61% were seen once. The sequencing here drew on CD4+ T cells sorted from blood, taken at week 24, from a patient treated with tofacitinib. Source of these receptors: a human donor with alopecia areata.

The chain joins TRBV2 to TRBJ1-2; 7 bases align to TRBD1. Germline assignment: CDR1 SNHLY and CDR2 FYNNEI. CDR3 size: 15 residues. Trimming at V came to 6 bases and at J to 0 bases, leaving 7 bases not matched to a gene. The CDR3 loop reads CASSPDRSTNYGYTF. For the CDR3, the DNA is TGTGCCAGCAGCCCGGACAGGAGCACTAACTATGGCTACACCTTC.

The chain is built from TRBV23-1 and TRBJ2-5; TRBD1 aligns across 7 bases. TRBV23-1 is labeled an ORF, and its function is uncertain. CDR3 length: 13 residues. Trimming cost V 6 bases and J 3 bases; bases outside gene matches: 4. The CDR3 region has the DNA TGCGCCAGCAGCCGGGACAGAGAAGAGACCCAGTACTTC. Residues: CASSRDREETQYF.

This clone was observed a few times. The chain links TRBV4-3 to TRBJ2-1; 12 bases are a match to TRBD2. The CDR3 runs to 15 residues. Germline V gene data show CDR1 as LGHNA and CDR2 as YSLEER. After removal of 6 bases from V and 4 bases from J, the junction contained 4 bases not matched to a gene. The CDR3 nucleotides read TGCGCCAGCAGGCGTACTAGCGGGGGGTACAATGAGCAGTTCTTC. Its translation: CASRRTSGGYNEQFF.

This clone was seen a few times. The V gene is TRBV29-1, the J gene TRBJ2-3; a possible D gene is TRBD1 (8 bases). The CDR3 contains 14 residues. The V gene lost 6 bases and the J gene lost 4 bases, with 17 bases spanning the gap. From germline, CDR1 is SQVTM and CDR2 ANQGSEA. CDR3 in amino acids: CSVGRDRYADTQYF. The CDR3 DNA is TGCAGCGTAGGGAGGGACAGGTACGCAGATACGCAGTATTTT.

This rearrangement joins TRBV29-1 to TRBJ1-2; D not certain. The CDR3 has 14 residues. V lost 3 bases, J lost 2 bases, and 13 bases lay in between. CDR1 and CDR2 from the germline V gene are SQVTM and ANQGSEA. The CDR3 loop is CSVEHLAENYGYTF. In DNA, the CDR3 is TGCAGCGTTGAGCATCTGGCAGAGAACTATGGCTACACCTTC.

This clone was found once. The rearrangement joins TRBV6-6 to TRBJ1-5, with D possibly being TRBD1 (5 bases). From germline, CDR1 is MNHNY and CDR2 SVGAGI (reference sequence). The V gene lost 5 bases and the J gene lost 1 base, with 12 bases spanning the gap. The CDR3 is 15 amino acids. This CDR3 reads CASSTPRGSNQPQHF. The CDR3 region has the DNA TGTGCCAGCAGTACTCCGAGGGGCAGCAATCAGCCCCAGCATTTT.

This clone was observed a few times. The chain employs TRBV2 and TRBJ2-3; 11 bases line up with TRBD2. CDR3 length: 14 amino acids. Germline trimming cut 7 bases from V and 4 bases from J; bases unmatched to any gene: 4. CDR1 is SNHLY and CDR2 is FYNNEI in the germline V gene. CDR3 bases: TGTGCCAGCAAAGGGACTAGCGGTGCAGATACGCAGTATTTT. Residues: CASKGTSGADTQYF.

The chain uses TRBV6-1 and TRBJ1-2; the D is unclear. V was pared by 6 bases and J by 0 bases, with 5 bases between. This CDR3 comprises 12 residues. Per the germline V gene, CDR1 is MNHNS and CDR2 is SASEGT. The CDR3 sequence is CASRGTNYGYTF. The CDR3 DNA is TGTGCCAGCAGGGGTACTAACTATGGCTACACCTTC.